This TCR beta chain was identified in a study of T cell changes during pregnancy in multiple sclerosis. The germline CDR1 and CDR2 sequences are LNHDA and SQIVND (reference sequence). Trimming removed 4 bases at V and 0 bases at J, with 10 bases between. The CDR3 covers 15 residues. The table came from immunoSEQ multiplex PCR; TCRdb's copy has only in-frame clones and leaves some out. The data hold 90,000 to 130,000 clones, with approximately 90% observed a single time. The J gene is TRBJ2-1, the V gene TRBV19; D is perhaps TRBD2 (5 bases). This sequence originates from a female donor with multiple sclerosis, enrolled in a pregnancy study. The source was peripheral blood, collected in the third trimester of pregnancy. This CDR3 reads CASSKASRSYNEQFF. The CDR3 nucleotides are TGTGCCAGTAGTAAGGCTAGCCGCTCCTACAATGAGCAGTTCTTC.